Included here is one TCR beta chain sequence, with context. The sample belongs to a study of blood T cell repertoires in COVID-19. Looking at the study overall: Whether acute or convalescent, the COVID-19 samples came from the United States, Italy and Spain.

Germline CDR1 is SGHTA and CDR2 is FQGNSA. V gave up 3 bases and J gave up 3 bases, with 8 bases separating them. CDR3 length equals 13 residues. The authors' processing: Estimation of nucleated cell counts was performed using reference gene primer amplification. TCRdb's table, derived via immunoSEQ multiplex PCR, lists solely in-frame clones and lacks some. The DNA gave D and trimming, while V, J and clone size come from that table. The sample contains about 120,000 clones, 75% to 95% of which appear only once. The chain couples TRBV7-2 to TRBJ1-2; D unresolved. The TCR comes from a human donor with active COVID-19. The donor label of this sample is uncertain. Material for sequencing was peripheral blood. As DNA, the CDR3 is TGTGCCAGCAGCTTCCTAAATCACTATGGCTACACCTTC. It yields the protein CASSFLNHYGYTF.